Below, one TCR beta chain is given with its context. The data stem from a study of early T cells in non-severe SARS-CoV-2 infection. CDR1 is ENHRY, CDR2 SYGVKD, per germline. The CDR3 totals 15 residues. Between the trimmed V and J ends, which lost 6 bases and 5 bases, there was a span of 17 bases. TCRdb re-derived calls from the 5' RACE reads in MiXCR, one entry per CDR3 protein. The table records about 83,000 distinct CDR3 sequences, roughly an eighth of them present only once. The sequenced sample consisted of whole blood. V usage is TRBV10-3 and J usage is TRBJ2-1; TRBD2 might be the D (6 bases). The sequence was obtained from an adult who was a healthcare worker with PCR-confirmed SARS-CoV-2 infection or an uninfected control (not recorded which). The CDR3 bases are TGTGCCATCAGCTACAACGGGGGTAGGGACAATGAGCAGTTCTTC. Translation gives CAISYNGGRDNEQFF.